The entry that follows covers one T cell receptor beta chain sequence. Original data processing: Reference gene primer amplification gave nucleated cell count estimates. Libraries were prepared by immunoSEQ multiplex PCR; TCRdb keeps only in-frame clonotypes and omits some of them. The V and J calls and the clone size are those of that table, but D and trimming were determined from the DNA. Here the sample spans a few hundred thousand clones, approximately 80% being singletons. This record comes from a study of blood T cell repertoires in COVID-19. Germline CDR1 MNHEY, CDR2 SVGAGI. V lost 6 bases and J 0 bases, leaving 11 bases between the germline ends. CDR3 length equals 14 residues.

Sequenced: peripheral blood. The sequence came from a woman older than 75 with COVID-19, enrolled during active disease. The V and J genes are TRBV6-5 and TRBJ1-1; a possible D gene is TRBD1 (5 bases). CDR3 DNA: TGTGCCAGCAGGTGGGGGGAGGTGAACACTGAAGCTTTCTTT. This translates into CASRWGEVNTEAFF.